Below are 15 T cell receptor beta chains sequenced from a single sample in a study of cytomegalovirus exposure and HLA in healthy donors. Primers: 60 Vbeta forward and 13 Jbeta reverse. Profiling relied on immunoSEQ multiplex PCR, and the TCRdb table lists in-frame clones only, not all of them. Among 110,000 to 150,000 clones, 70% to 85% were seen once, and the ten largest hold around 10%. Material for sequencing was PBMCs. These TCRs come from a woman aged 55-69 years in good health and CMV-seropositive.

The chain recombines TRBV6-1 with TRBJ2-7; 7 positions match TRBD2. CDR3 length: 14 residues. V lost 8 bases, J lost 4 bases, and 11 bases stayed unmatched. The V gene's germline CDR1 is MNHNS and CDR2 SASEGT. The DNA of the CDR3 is TGTGCCAGCGGCGAGGCAGGGACTAAATACGAGCAGTACTTC. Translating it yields CASGEAGTKYEQYF.

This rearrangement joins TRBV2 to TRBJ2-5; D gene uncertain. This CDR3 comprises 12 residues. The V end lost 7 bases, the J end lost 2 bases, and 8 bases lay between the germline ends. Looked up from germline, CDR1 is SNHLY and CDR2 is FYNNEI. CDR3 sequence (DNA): TGTGCCAGCACTAACCTACAAGAGACCCAGTACTTC. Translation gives CASTNLQETQYF.

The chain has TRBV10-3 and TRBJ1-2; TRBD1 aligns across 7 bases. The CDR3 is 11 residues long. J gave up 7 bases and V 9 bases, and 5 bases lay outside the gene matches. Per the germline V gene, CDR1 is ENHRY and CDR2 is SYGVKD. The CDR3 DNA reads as TGTGCCATAGAAGGACAGGCTGGCTACACCTTC. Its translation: CAIEGQAGYTF.

DNA for the CDR3: TGTGCCAGCAGTCCCCCGGGGTTTGCGGGAGGGCCAGATACGCAGTATTTT. Encoded protein: CASSPPGFAGGPDTQYF. The rearrangement links TRBV28 to TRBJ2-3, with 9 bases that match TRBD2. Germline trimming cut 5 bases from V and 4 bases from J; bases unmatched to any gene: 13. Germline assignment: CDR1 MDHEN and CDR2 SYDVKM. The CDR3 consists of 17 residues.

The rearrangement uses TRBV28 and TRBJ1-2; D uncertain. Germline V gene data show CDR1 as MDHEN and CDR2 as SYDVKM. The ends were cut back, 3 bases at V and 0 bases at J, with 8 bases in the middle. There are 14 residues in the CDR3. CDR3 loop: CASSLSRTNYGYTF. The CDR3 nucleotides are TGTGCCAGCAGTTTGAGTCGAACTAACTATGGCTACACCTTC.

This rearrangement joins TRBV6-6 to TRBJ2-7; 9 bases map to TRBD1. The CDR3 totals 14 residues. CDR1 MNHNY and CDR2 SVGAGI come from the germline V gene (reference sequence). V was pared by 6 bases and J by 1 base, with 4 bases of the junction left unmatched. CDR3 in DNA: TGTGCCAGCAGGAGGGACAGGGTTTCCTACGAGCAGTACTTC. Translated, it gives CASRRDRVSYEQYF.

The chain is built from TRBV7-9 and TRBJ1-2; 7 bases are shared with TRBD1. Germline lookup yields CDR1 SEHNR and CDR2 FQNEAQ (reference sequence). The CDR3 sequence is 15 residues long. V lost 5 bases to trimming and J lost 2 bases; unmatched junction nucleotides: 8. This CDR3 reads CASSTRDRSNYGYTF. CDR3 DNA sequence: TGTGCCAGCAGCACCCGGGACAGATCGAACTATGGCTACACCTTC.

CDR3 bases: TGCAGCGTTGAAGAGGACAGCTACGAGCAGTACTTC. Its translation: CSVEEDSYEQYF. The gene calls are TRBV29-1 and TRBJ2-7; D is possibly TRBD1 (6 bases). The V end was cut by 0 bases, the J end by 3 bases, with 6 bases between. This CDR3 comprises 12 residues. Germline V gene sequence: CDR1 SQVTM, CDR2 ANQGSEA.

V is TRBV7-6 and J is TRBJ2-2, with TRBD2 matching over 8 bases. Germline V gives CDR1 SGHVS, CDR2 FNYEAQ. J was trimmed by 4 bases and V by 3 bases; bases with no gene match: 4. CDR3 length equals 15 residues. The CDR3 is CASSFGLAGTGELFF. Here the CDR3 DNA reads TGTGCCAGCAGCTTTGGGCTAGCGGGCACCGGGGAGCTGTTTTTT.

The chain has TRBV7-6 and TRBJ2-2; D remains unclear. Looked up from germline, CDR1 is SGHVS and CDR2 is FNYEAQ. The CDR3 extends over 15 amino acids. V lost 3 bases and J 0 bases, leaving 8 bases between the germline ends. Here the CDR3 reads CASSLSSANTGELFF. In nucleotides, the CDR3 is TGTGCCAGCAGCTTGAGTTCTGCGAACACCGGGGAGCTGTTTTTT.

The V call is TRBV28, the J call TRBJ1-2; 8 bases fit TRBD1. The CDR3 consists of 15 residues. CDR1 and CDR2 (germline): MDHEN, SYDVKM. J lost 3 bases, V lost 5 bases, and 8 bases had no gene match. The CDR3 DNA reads TGTGCCAGCAGTCAGCCAGGGGGCCTAGACTATGGCTACACCTTC. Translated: CASSQPGGLDYGYTF.

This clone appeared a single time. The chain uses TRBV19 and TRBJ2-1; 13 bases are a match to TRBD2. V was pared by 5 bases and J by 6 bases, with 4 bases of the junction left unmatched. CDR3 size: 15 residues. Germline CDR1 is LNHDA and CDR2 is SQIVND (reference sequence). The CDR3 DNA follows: TGTGCCAGTAGTGTACTAGCGGGAGGGCCCAATGAGCAGTTCTTC. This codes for CASSVLAGGPNEQFF.

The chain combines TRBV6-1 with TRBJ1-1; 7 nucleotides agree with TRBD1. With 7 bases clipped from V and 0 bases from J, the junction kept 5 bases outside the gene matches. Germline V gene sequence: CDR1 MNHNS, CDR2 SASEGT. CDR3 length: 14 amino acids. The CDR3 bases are TGTGCCAGCACTACAGGGGACATGAACACTGAAGCTTTCTTT. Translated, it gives CASTTGDMNTEAFF.

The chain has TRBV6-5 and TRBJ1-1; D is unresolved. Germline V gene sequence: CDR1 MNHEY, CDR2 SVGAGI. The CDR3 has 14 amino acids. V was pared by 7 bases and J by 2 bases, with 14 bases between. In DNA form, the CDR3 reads TGTGCCAGCACCCTCGACACTTCTAACACTGAAGCTTTCTTT. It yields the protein CASTLDTSNTEAFF.

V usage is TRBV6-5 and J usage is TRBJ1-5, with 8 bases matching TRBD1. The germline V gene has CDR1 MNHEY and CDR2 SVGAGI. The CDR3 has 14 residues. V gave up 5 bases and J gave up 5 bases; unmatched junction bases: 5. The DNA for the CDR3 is TGTGCCAGCAGTGGTGGACAGGGTCATCAGCCCCAGCATTTT. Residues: CASSGGQGHQPQHF.